The 9 T cell receptor beta chains given below trace back to one sample, sequenced in a study of blood T cell repertoires in COVID-19. Data came from immunoSEQ multiplex PCR; TCRdb stores just in-frame clones and leaves some out. The table lists about 330,000 clones, around 90% of them singletons. The sequencing sample was made of peripheral blood. The receptor source for this set is a man aged 18 to 30 who had recovered from COVID-19.

This sequence joins TRBV3-1 (or the pseudogene TRBV3-2) and TRBJ2-5, with D perhaps TRBD1 (6 bases). V lost 4 bases to trimming and J lost 5 bases, with 23 bases between them. The CDR3 runs 17 residues. From germline, CDR1 is LGHDT and CDR2 YNNKEL (reference sequence). The CDR3 sequence is CASSPHMQDSGRETQYF. Written as DNA, the CDR3 is TGTGCCAGCAGCCCACACATGCAGGACAGTGGAAGGGAGACCCAGTACTTC.

V usage is TRBV7-6 and J usage is TRBJ2-5, with a weak D call TRBD1 (6 bases). The CDR3 spans 15 residues. From germline, CDR1 is SGHVS and CDR2 FNYEAQ. Trimming stripped 5 bases from V and 0 bases from J, with 13 bases between. The CDR3 DNA reads as TGTGCCAGCAGCGTGACCACAGGGAACCAAGAGACCCAGTACTTC. Its protein is CASSVTTGNQETQYF.

The rearrangement links TRBV2 to TRBJ1-2; 7 bases match TRBD1. J lost 4 bases, V lost 7 bases, and 6 bases had no gene match. This CDR3 spans 13 amino acids. Germline assignment: CDR1 SNHLY and CDR2 FYNNEI. The CDR3 DNA reads as TGTGCCAGCACACGGAGACAGGGCTATGGCTACACCTTC. Amino acids: CASTRRQGYGYTF.

The rearrangement joins TRBV25-1 to TRBJ2-2, with 7 nucleotides matching TRBD1. Germline CDR1 is MGHDK and CDR2 is SYGVNS. This CDR3 is 16 amino acids long. With V trimmed by 5 bases and J by 4 bases, 10 bases remained unmatched. CDR3 DNA sequence: TGTGCCAGCAGTACTCGACAGGGATTGAGCACCGGGGAGCTGTTTTTT. As protein: CASSTRQGLSTGELFF.

This chain joins TRBV5-8 and TRBJ2-1; tentative D call: TRBD1 (6 bases). Trimming left V 4 bases short and J 4 bases short, with 18 bases between. The CDR3 totals 16 residues. Germline CDR1 and CDR2: SGHTS and YDEGEE. CDR3 in amino acids: CASSLELGAQYNEQFF. In DNA, the CDR3 is TGTGCCAGCAGCCTAGAGTTGGGGGCCCAATACAATGAGCAGTTCTTC.

This sequence joins TRBV15 and TRBJ1-3; 8 bases agree with TRBD1. The V gene end was trimmed by 5 bases and the J gene end by 2 bases; junction bases not matched to a gene: 14. This CDR3 has 18 amino acids. Germline V lookup: CDR1 LNHNV, CDR2 YYDKDF (reference sequence). Written as DNA, the CDR3 is TGTGCCACCAGCCCCCGCCGAGACAGGGGATTAACTGGAAACACCATATATTTT. This translates into CATSPRRDRGLTGNTIYF.

The chain recombines TRBV19 with TRBJ1-1; D not certain. The CDR3 sequence is 13 residues long. Trimming shortened V by 6 bases and J by 1 base, and 9 bases separated the two germline ends. From germline, CDR1 is LNHDA and CDR2 SQIVND (reference sequence). The CDR3 is CASSQQPNTEAFF. The CDR3 region has the DNA TGTGCCAGTAGCCAACAGCCGAACACTGAAGCTTTCTTT.

This rearrangement joins TRBV27 to TRBJ1-1; 8 bases align to TRBD1. Germline lookup yields CDR1 MNHEY and CDR2 SMNVEV (reference sequence). The CDR3 totals 14 residues. V was pared by 6 bases and J by 1 base, with 4 bases of the junction left unmatched. The DNA of the CDR3 is TGTGCCAGCAGCTTCGGGACAGGGAACACTGAAGCTTTCTTT. It is translated as CASSFGTGNTEAFF.

V and J are TRBV11-3 and TRBJ2-3, with D maybe TRBD2 (5 bases). The CDR3 covers 16 residues. V was shortened by 6 bases and J by 0 bases, with 16 bases between the two germline ends. Germline CDR1 reads SGHNT; CDR2 reads YENEEA. In DNA, the CDR3 is TGTGCCAGCAGAAGATTTAGCGACTCTAGCACAGATACGCAGTATTTT. Its protein is CASRRFSDSSTDTQYF.